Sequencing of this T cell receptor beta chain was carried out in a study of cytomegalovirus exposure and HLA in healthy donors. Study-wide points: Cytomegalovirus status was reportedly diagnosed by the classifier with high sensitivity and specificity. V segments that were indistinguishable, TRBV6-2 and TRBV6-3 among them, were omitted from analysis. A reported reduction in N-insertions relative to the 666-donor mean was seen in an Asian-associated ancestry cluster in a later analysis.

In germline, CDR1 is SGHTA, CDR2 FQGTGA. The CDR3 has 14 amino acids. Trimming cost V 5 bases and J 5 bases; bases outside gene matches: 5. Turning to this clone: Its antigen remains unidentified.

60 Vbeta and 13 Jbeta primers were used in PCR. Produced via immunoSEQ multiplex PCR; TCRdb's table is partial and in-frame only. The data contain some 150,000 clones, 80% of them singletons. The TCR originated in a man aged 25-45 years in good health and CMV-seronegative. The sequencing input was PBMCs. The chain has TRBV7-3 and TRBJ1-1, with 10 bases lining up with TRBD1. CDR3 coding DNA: TGTGCCAGCAGCCTCGGACAGGGGGAGACTGAAGCTTTCTTT. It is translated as CASSLGQGETEAFF.